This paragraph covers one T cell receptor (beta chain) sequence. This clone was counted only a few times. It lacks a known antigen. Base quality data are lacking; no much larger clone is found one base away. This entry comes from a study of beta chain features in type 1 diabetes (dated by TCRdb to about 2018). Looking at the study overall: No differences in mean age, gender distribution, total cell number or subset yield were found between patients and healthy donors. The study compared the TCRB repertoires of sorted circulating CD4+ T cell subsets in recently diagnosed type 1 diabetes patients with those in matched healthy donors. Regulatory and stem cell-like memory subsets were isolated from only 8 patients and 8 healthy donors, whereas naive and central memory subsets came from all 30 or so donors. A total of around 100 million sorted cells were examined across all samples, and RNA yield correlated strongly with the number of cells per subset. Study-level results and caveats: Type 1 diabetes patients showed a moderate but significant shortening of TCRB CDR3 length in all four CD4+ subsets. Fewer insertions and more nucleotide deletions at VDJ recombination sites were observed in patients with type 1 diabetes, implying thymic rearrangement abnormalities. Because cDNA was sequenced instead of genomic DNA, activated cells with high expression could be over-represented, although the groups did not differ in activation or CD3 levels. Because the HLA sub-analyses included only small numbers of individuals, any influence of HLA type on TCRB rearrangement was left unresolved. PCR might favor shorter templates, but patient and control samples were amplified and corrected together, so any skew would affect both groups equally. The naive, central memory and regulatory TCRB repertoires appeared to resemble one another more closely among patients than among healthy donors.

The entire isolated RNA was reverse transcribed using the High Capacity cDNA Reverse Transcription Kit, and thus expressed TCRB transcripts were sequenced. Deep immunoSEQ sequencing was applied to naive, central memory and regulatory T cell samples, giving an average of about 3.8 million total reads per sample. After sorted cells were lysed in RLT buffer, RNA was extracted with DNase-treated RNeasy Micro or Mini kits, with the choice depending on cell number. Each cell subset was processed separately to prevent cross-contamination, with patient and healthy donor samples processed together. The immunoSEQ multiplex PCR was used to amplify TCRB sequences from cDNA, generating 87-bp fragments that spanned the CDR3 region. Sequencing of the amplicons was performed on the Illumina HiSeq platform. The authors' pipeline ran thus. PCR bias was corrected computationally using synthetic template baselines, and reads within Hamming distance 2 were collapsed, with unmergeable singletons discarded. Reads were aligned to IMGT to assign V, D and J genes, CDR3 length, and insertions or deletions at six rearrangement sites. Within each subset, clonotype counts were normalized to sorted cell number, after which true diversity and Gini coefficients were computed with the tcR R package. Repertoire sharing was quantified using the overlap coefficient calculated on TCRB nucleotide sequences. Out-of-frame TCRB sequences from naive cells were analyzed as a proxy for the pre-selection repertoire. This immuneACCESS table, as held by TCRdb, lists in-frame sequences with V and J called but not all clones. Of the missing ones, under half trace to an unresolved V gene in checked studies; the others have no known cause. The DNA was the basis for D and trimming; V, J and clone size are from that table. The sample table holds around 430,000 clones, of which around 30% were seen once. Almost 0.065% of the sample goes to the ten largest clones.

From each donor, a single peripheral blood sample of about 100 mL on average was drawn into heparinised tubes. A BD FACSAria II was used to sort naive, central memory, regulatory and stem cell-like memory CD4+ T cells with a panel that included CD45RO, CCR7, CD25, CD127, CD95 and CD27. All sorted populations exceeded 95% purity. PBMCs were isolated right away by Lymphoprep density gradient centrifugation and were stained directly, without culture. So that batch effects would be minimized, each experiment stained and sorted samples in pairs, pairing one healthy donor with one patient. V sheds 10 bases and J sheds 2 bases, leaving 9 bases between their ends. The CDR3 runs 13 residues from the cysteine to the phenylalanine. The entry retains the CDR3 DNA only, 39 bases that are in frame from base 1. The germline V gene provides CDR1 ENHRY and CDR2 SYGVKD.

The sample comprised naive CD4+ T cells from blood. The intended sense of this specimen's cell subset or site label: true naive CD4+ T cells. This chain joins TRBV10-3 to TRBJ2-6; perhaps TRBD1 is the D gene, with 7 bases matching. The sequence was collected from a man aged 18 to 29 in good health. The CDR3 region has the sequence CATRGAGANVLTF. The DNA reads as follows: TGTGCCACCAGGGGGGCTGGGGCCAACGTCCTGACTTTC.